This entry describes one T cell receptor (beta chain). These data come from a study of blood T cell repertoires in COVID-19. Background on the study: In each case, the material was cDNA or gDNA derived from T cells, B-cell-depleted T cells, or PBMCs.

Here immunoSEQ multiplex PCR was the method, and the copy in TCRdb shows in-frame clones only, minus some. The profile shows fewer than 250,000 clones, 70% to 90% of them singletons. The CDR3 is 14 amino acids. Germline CDR1 reads SQVTM; CDR2 reads ANQGSEA. The V end was cut by 8 bases, the J end by 8 bases, with 21 bases between. Participants, about 18 to 90 years old, spanned around 25 US areas. This sequence was found in a man between 45 and 60 years old who had been exposed to COVID-19. The sequenced material came from PBMCs or T cells enriched from blood (not recorded which). The chain has TRBV29-1 and TRBJ1-4; tentative D call: TRBD1 (6 bases). The CDR3 coding sequence is TGCAGCCTTTATTCCGGGACAACTTCCGAAAAACTGTTTTTT. Translation: CSLYSGTTSEKLFF.